Listed below are T cell receptor beta chains from one sample, sequenced in a study of blood T cell repertoires in COVID-19. The repertoire was sequenced with immunoSEQ multiplex PCR; TCRdb's copy has only in-frame clones and lacks some. This table has 50,000 to 65,000 clones, roughly 86% appearing once. The sample consisted of peripheral blood. These TCRs come from a man over 45 with active COVID-19. CDR3s include the opening cysteine and the closing phenylalanine or tryptophan. D genes are given only for firm matches. Size is omitted from some rows. Given values are once, few, many or a class for expanded clones.

v_gene	d_gene	abundance	j_gene	len	CDR3aa	CDR3nt
TRBV13	TRBD2	-	TRBJ2-1	15	CASSPSGGALNEQFF	TGTGCCAGCAGCCCTAGCGGGGGGGCCCTGAATGAGCAGTTCTTC
TRBV5-6	TRBD2	-	TRBJ2-7	16	CASSLGLAGVSYEQYF	TGTGCCAGCAGCTTGGGACTAGCGGGGGTCTCCTACGAGCAGTACTTC
TRBV5-1	TRBD2	-	TRBJ2-3	17	CASSLALLAGGEDTQYF	TGCGCCAGCAGCTTGGCCCTACTAGCGGGGGGCGAGGATACGCAGTATTTT
TRBV20-1	-	-	TRBJ1-1	13	CSASDSGGTEAFF	TGCAGTGCTAGTGACAGCGGGGGCACTGAAGCTTTCTTT
TRBV18	-	once	TRBJ2-2	16	CASSPPTGVDTGELFF	TGTGCCAGCTCACCTCCGACAGGAGTTGACACCGGGGAGCTGTTTTTT
TRBV21-1	-	-	TRBJ2-1	13	CASKLMTGDEQFF	TGTGCCAGCAAGTTAATGACAGGGGATGAGCAGTTCTTC
TRBV2	-	-	TRBJ2-5	15	CASSGGAGTQETQYF	TGTGCCAGCAGTGGAGGGGCGGGGACCCAAGAGACCCAGTACTTC
TRBV4-1	TRBD1	-	TRBJ1-4	15	CASSLDRGTFEKLFF	TGCGCCAGCAGCTTGGACAGGGGGACGTTTGAAAAACTGTTTTTT
TRBV19	-	-	TRBJ1-6	13	CASSWRGNSPLHF	TGTGCCAGTAGTTGGAGGGGTAATTCACCCCTCCACTTT
TRBV4-1	TRBD2	once	TRBJ2-3	14	CASSQEAGGDTQYF	TGCGCCAGCAGCCAAGAGGCGGGGGGAGATACGCAGTATTTT
TRBV10-3	TRBD1	-	TRBJ2-7	15	CAISESAGGGYEQYF	TGTGCCATCAGTGAGTCGGCAGGGGGTGGGTACGAGCAGTACTTC
TRBV5-6	-	-	TRBJ1-5	14	CASSSWGGNQPQHF	TGTGCCAGCAGCTCTTGGGGAGGTAATCAGCCCCAGCATTTT
TRBV12-2	-	-	TRBJ2-1	18	CASRIPDWSTGGRDEQFF	TGTGCAAGTCGCATCCCCGATTGGTCTACCGGCGGCCGGGATGAGCAGTTCTTC
TRBV27	-	-	TRBJ1-5	13	CASSQSGGQPQHF	TGTGCCAGCAGCCAATCAGGAGGGCAGCCCCAGCATTTT
TRBV7-2	-	-	TRBJ2-5	12	CASSLARETQYF	TGTGCCAGCAGCTTAGCCCGGGAGACCCAGTACTTC
TRBV7-9	-	-	TRBJ1-1	12	CASSLARGEAFF	TGTGCCAGCAGCTTAGCGCGCGGGGAAGCTTTCTTT
TRBV15	-	-	TRBJ1-2	13	CATSRDRNYGYTF	TGTGCCACCAGCAGGGACAGAAACTATGGCTACACCTTC
TRBV7-2	-	-	TRBJ1-2	15	CASHSLGREARGYTF	TGTGCCAGCCACTCACTCGGCAGGGAAGCTCGGGGCTACACCTTC
TRBV19	-	-	TRBJ2-3	11	CASTGPDTQYF	TGTGCCAGTACTGGGCCAGATACGCAGTATTTT
TRBV25-1	-	-	TRBJ1-3	14	CASSEGAGQVHSYF	TGTGCCAGCAGTGAAGGGGCAGGGCAGGTCCATTCGTATTTT
TRBV3-1/TRBV3-2	-	-	TRBJ2-1	17	CASSPRDTLGSYNEQFF	TGTGCCAGCAGCCCGAGGGACACCTTAGGCTCCTACAATGAGCAGTTCTTC
TRBV6-1	TRBD1	-	TRBJ1-2	16	CASSENGQGFRRSYTF	TGTGCCAGCAGTGAAAACGGACAGGGTTTCAGGAGGAGCTACACCTTC
TRBV5-1	TRBD2	once	TRBJ2-3	17	CASSLGLAGGPTDTQYF	TGCGCCAGCAGCTTGGGGCTAGCGGGGGGGCCCACAGATACGCAGTATTTT
TRBV7-9	TRBD1	-	TRBJ1-2	15	CASSLRDRGRDGYTF	TGTGCCAGCAGCCTCCGGGACAGGGGGCGGGATGGCTACACCTTC
TRBV4-2	TRBD1	-	TRBJ2-7	14	CASRIQGSSYEQYF	TGTGCCAGCAGGATACAGGGGAGCTCCTACGAGCAGTACTTC
TRBV4-1	TRBD2	few	TRBJ2-7	15	CASSLGAGLSYEQYF	TGCGCCAGCAGCCTCGGAGCGGGGCTCTCCTACGAGCAGTACTTC
TRBV30	-	-	TRBJ2-6	12	CASSVGANVLTF	TGTGCCTCCTCCGTCGGGGCCAACGTCCTGACTTTC
TRBV4-1	TRBD2	-	TRBJ2-2	17	CASSQARLAGGSGELFF	TGCGCCAGCAGCCAAGCTCGACTAGCGGGGGGATCTGGGGAGCTGTTTTTT
TRBV6-6	-	-	TRBJ1-2	12	CASSSHRDGYTF	TGTGCCAGCAGTTCCCACAGGGATGGCTACACCTTC
TRBV5-1	TRBD1	-	TRBJ2-1	14	CASSPGQGKEEQFF	TGCGCCAGCAGCCCCGGACAGGGAAAAGAGGAGCAGTTCTTC
TRBV29-1	-	-	TRBJ1-2	13	CSVLITVPYGYTF	TGCAGCGTTTTGATCACGGTGCCCTATGGCTACACCTTC
TRBV25-1	-	-	TRBJ2-7	13	CASSPPARDEQYF	TGTGCCAGCAGTCCACCGGCGAGGGACGAGCAGTACTTC
TRBV5-6	TRBD1	-	TRBJ1-6	13	CASRGTGGSPLHF	TGTGCCAGCAGGGGAACAGGGGGTTCACCCCTCCACTTT
TRBV6-5	-	-	TRBJ2-2	13	CASTDRITGELFF	TGCGCCTCGACGGACAGAATCACCGGGGAGCTGTTTTTT
TRBV25-1	-	-	TRBJ1-2	13	CASSSGANYGYTF	TGTGCCAGCAGCTCAGGGGCTAACTATGGCTACACCTTC
TRBV5-1	-	-	TRBJ1-4	15	CASSPEATTNEKLFF	TGCGCCAGCAGCCCCGAAGCAACAACTAATGAAAAACTGTTTTTT
TRBV15	TRBD1	-	TRBJ1-5	15	CATSTGTGGHQPQHF	TGTGCCACCAGCACCGGGACAGGGGGCCATCAGCCCCAGCATTTT
TRBV7-2	TRBD2	-	TRBJ2-5	15	CASSLSGGAGETQYF	TGTGCCAGCAGCCTTAGCGGGGGGGCGGGAGAGACCCAGTACTTC
TRBV6-5	-	-	TRBJ1-1	13	CASRREGKTEAFF	TGTGCCAGCCGCCGGGAGGGGAAGACTGAAGCTTTCTTT
TRBV5-4	TRBD2	-	TRBJ2-7	15	CASSFGSGGPYEQYF	TGTGCCAGCAGCTTCGGTAGCGGGGGCCCCTACGAGCAGTACTTC
TRBV19	-	-	TRBJ2-3	15	CASSLQGGYTDTQYF	TGTGCCAGTAGTCTGCAGGGGGGCTACACAGATACGCAGTATTTT